Shown below are 22 T cell receptor beta chains from a single sample sequenced in a study (dated by TCRdb to about 2015). Tregs were isolated as CD4+CD25+CD127-/low cells. The library was made by multiplex PCR. Sequencing took place on an Ion Torrent PGM. For the roughly 20-patient analysis, adaptor-ligated barcode primers were used to amplify TRBV12-4/TRBJ1-2 clonotypes. TCRdb trimmed public reads at Q25 via fastp, called clones via MiXCR and kept in-frame beta chains. Every entry covers one CDR3 protein and lists the most common genes and DNA from its rows. This sample holds 200 to 250 distinct CDR3 sequences; 16% were observed only once. Of the sample, more than 80% is held by the ten largest clones. Material: tumor-infiltrating Tregs sorted from the breast tumor. All receptors come from a female donor with breast cancer.

The chain recombines TRBV12-3 or TRBV12-4 with TRBJ1-2; TRBD1 is a possible D gene (5 bases). Deletions cut 1 base from V and 4 bases from J, with 10 bases between. The length of the CDR3 is 14 residues. This chain's CDR3 is CASSLGAGSYGYTF. CDR3 coding DNA: TGTGCCAGCAGTTTAGGGGCAGGGTCCTATGGCTACACCTTC.

As to this clonotype: The junction departs from the called germline gene at one end, perhaps through a read error. V and J are TRBV12-3 or TRBV12-4 and TRBJ1-2, with no clear D. The CDR3 is 13 amino acids. CDR3 nucleotide sequence: TGTGCCAACAGTTTGAGGAGGAACTATGGCTACACCTTC. This encodes CANSLRRNYGYTF.

This clonotype is labeled large. The chain uses TRBV12-3 or TRBV12-4 and TRBJ1-2, with D possibly matching TRBD1 (5 bases). Trimming stripped 7 bases from V and 8 bases from J, with 17 bases between. This CDR3 comprises 13 residues. CDR3 nucleotides: TGTGCCAGCACCCCGACAGAGCTTCTGGGCTACACCTTC. It is translated as CASTPTELLGYTF.

The count of this clonotype is one. The CDR3 DNA reads TGTGCCAGCAGTTTAGTTGTAACAGGGAAATATGGCTACACCTTC. Translated: CASSLVVTGKYGYTF. This chain joins TRBV12-3 or TRBV12-4 and TRBJ1-2; TRBD1 might be the D (6 bases). This CDR3 has 15 amino acids. With 1 base removed from V and 5 bases from J, the gap between germline ends came to 14 bases.

This clonotype is labeled as medium-sized. V is TRBV12-3 or TRBV12-4 and J is TRBJ1-2, with D possibly TRBD1 on 5 matching bases. Trimming stripped 3 bases from V and 6 bases from J, with 11 bases between. CDR3 length: 13 residues. The CDR3 spells CASSFEGGDGYTF. The CDR3 DNA reads as TGTGCCAGCAGTTTCGAGGGAGGGGATGGCTACACCTTC.

This clonotype was seen at least ten times. A read error may be the cause here, since a much bigger clone is one base away. The rearrangement joins TRBV12-3 or TRBV12-4 to TRBJ1-2; 7 bases are a match to TRBD1. Trimming took 6 bases from V and 5 from J; bases not matched to a gene: 6. This CDR3 has 13 amino acids. The CDR3 nucleotides are TGTGCCAGCAGCGGATGGACAGGTTATGGCTACACCTTC. It yields the protein CASSGWTGYGYTF.

This clonotype counts as large. The chain has TRBV12-5 and TRBJ1-2; the D is unclear. V was shortened by 4 bases and J by 6 bases, with 15 bases between the two germline ends. Germline loops: CDR1 LGHNT, CDR2 FRNRAP. This CDR3 region has 14 residues. Here the CDR3 reads CASGSFPGLDGYTF. In DNA, the CDR3 is TGTGCTAGTGGTTCCTTCCCGGGGTTGGATGGCTACACCTTC.

This clonotype is labeled medium-sized (0.01 to 0.1%). The V and J genes are TRBV12-3 or TRBV12-4 and TRBJ1-2; D is uncertain. The CDR3 runs to 12 residues. V shed 6 bases and J shed 10 bases, with 15 bases lying between them. The DNA of the CDR3 is TGTGCCAGCAGCTATGAATGGCGGAACTACACCTTC. Amino acid sequence: CASSYEWRNYTF.

In its sample, this clonotype ranks as medium-sized. The rearrangement joins TRBV12-3 or TRBV12-4 to TRBJ1-2; 9 bases are shared with TRBD1. The CDR3 has 14 residues. Trimming at V came to 6 bases and at J to 9 bases, leaving 11 bases not matched to a gene. The DNA of the CDR3 is TGTGCCAGCAGCAAAGGGACAGGGTTTTCGAGCTACACCTTC. It is translated as CASSKGTGFSSYTF.

The chain is built from TRBV12-3 or TRBV12-4 and TRBJ1-2; maybe TRBD1 (6 bases). The CDR3 sequence is 13 residues long. The ends were cut back, 3 bases at V and 6 bases at J, with 11 bases in the middle. This CDR3 is CASSFRGGDGYTF. CDR3 nucleotide sequence: TGTGCCAGCAGTTTCAGGGGAGGGGATGGCTACACCTTC.

The chain employs TRBV12-3 or TRBV12-4 and TRBJ1-2; 7 nucleotides line up with TRBD1. The CDR3 has 14 residues. The junction had 8 bases not matched to a gene; V was cut back by 6 bases and J by 4 bases. In nucleotides, the CDR3 is TGTGCCAGCAGCATAGACAGGGTCGCCTATGGCTACACCTTC. This codes for CASSIDRVAYGYTF.

Within the sample, this clonotype is medium-sized. V gene TRBV12-3 or TRBV12-4 combines with J gene TRBJ1-2, with D hard to call. V was pared by 1 base and J by 6 bases, with 6 bases between. The CDR3 has 12 amino acids. In DNA, the CDR3 is TGTGCCAGCAGTTTAGGAGTGGATGGCTACACCTTC. Residues: CASSLGVDGYTF.

By frequency in the sample, this clonotype is large. The chain links TRBV12-3 or TRBV12-4 to TRBJ1-2; TRBD1 might be the D (5 bases). The CDR3 consists of 12 residues. V dropped 10 bases and J dropped 7 bases, with 16 bases sitting between them. CDR3 sequence (DNA): TGTGCCACTGACAGTGGGCTCCTTGGCTACACCTTC. It encodes CATDSGLLGYTF.

This chain connects TRBV12-3 or TRBV12-4 to TRBJ1-2, with D unclear. V lost 5 bases, J lost 7 bases, and 8 bases lay in between. The CDR3 contains 11 residues. CDR3 sequence: CASSGLLGYTF. CDR3 nucleotide sequence: TGTGCCAGCAGTGGGCTCCTTGGCTACACCTTC.

By its share, this clonotype is large. The chain employs TRBV12-3 or TRBV12-4 and TRBJ1-2; D call uncertain. The CDR3 is 13 amino acids. V lost 0 bases and J 8 bases, leaving 10 bases between the germline ends. The CDR3 loop is CASSLADLEGYTF. DNA for the CDR3: TGTGCCAGCAGTTTAGCCGACTTGGAAGGCTACACCTTC.

In its sample, this clonotype is hyperexpanded. The chain joins TRBV12-3 or TRBV12-4 to TRBJ1-2; D may be TRBD1 (5 bases). V gave up 5 bases and J gave up 5 bases, with 9 bases separating them. The length of the CDR3 is 12 residues. CDR3 sequence reads: CASSRDRYGYTF. In nucleotides, the CDR3 is TGTGCCAGCAGTCGGGACCGATATGGCTACACCTTC.

The chain is built from TRBV12-3 or TRBV12-4 and TRBJ1-2, with 9 bases matching TRBD1. There are 14 residues in the CDR3. Trimming at V came to 7 bases and at J to 8 bases, leaving 11 bases not matched to a gene. The CDR3 loop reads CASTLMGQGGGYTF. For the CDR3, the DNA is TGTGCCAGCACCCTAATGGGACAGGGCGGCGGCTACACCTTC.

This clonotype is hyperexpanded (1% or more) in the sample. V is TRBV12-3 or TRBV12-4 and J is TRBJ1-2; D gene ambiguous. This CDR3 is built from 12 residues. V lost 7 bases and J lost 4, with 10 bases in between. For the CDR3, the DNA is TGTGCCAGCAAGGACGGTTCCTATGGCTACACCTTC. This encodes CASKDGSYGYTF.

In this sample, this clonotype is large. The chain employs TRBV12-3 or TRBV12-4 and TRBJ1-2; weak D call: TRBD1 (5 bases). This CDR3 is built from 13 residues. Trimming pared 6 bases from V and 6 bases from J, leaving 14 bases between. This chain's CDR3 is CASRPRGLDGYTF. For the CDR3, the DNA is TGTGCCAGCAGGCCCCGGGGACTGGATGGCTACACCTTC.

This clonotype is labeled as medium-sized (0.01 to 0.1%). CDR3 loop: CASSLSRAYGYTF. The CDR3 DNA follows: TGTGCCAGCAGTTTATCCCGGGCTTATGGCTACACCTTC. The rearrangement uses TRBV12-3 or TRBV12-4 and TRBJ1-2; D is unclear. There are 13 residues in the CDR3. The V gene lost 2 bases and the J gene lost 5 bases, with 9 bases spanning the gap.

This clonotype is medium-sized in the sample. The V and J genes are TRBV12-3 or TRBV12-4 and TRBJ1-2; the D is unclear. CDR3 length: 13 residues. The ends were cut back, 3 bases at V and 5 bases at J, with 10 bases in the middle. CDR3 nucleotides: TGTGCCAGCAGTTTTCTTTCAGTTTATGGCTACACCTTC. Its protein is CASSFLSVYGYTF.

This clonotype is medium-sized (0.01 to 0.1%) in the sample. V usage is TRBV12-3 or TRBV12-4 and J usage is TRBJ1-2; 7 bases align to TRBD1. The CDR3 sequence is 14 residues long. Germline trimming cut 7 bases from V and 7 bases from J; bases unmatched to any gene: 12. The CDR3 DNA is TGTGCCAGCATGACAGGGCCTGGGTCCCGTGGCTACACCTTC. This sequence encodes CASMTGPGSRGYTF.